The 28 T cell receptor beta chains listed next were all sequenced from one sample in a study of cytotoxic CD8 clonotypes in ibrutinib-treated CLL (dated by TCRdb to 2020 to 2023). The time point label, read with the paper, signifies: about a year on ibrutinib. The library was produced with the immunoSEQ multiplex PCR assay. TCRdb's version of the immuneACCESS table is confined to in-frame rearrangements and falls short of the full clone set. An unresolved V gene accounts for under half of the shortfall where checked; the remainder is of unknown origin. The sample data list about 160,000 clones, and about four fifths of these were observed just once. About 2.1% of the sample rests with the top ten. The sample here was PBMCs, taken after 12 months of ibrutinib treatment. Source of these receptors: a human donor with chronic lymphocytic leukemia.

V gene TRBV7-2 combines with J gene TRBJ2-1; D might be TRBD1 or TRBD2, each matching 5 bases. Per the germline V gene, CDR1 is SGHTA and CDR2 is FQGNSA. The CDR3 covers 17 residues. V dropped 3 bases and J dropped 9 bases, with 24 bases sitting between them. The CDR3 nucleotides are TGTGCCAGCAGCTTGGCCGGGGCCTCCGTCGGGGATCCTGAGCAGTTCTTC. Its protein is CASSLAGASVGDPEQFF.

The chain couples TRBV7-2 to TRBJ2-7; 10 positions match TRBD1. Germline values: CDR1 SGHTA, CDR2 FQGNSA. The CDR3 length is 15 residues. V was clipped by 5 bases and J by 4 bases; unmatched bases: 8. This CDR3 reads CASSRTGTGEYEQYF. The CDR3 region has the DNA TGTGCCAGCAGCCGGACCGGGACAGGGGAATACGAGCAGTACTTC.

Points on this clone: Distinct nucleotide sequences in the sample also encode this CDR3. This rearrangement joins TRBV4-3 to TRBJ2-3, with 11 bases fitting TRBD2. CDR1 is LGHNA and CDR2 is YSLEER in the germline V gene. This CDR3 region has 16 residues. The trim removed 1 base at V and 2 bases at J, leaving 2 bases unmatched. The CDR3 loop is CASSQGLAGTTDTQYF. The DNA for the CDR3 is TGCGCCAGCAGCCAAGGACTAGCGGGGACCACAGATACGCAGTATTTT.

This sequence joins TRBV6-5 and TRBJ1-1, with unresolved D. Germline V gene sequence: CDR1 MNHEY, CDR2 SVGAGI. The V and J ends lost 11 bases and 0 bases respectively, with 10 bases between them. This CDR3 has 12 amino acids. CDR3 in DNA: TGTGCCGCGTATCGGGTGAACACTGAAGCTTTCTTT. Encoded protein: CAAYRVNTEAFF.

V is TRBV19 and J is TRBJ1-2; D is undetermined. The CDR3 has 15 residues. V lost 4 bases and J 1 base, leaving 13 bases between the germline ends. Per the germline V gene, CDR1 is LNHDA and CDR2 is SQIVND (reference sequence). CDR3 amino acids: CASSTNRENNYGYTF. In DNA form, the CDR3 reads TGTGCCAGTAGTACTAACCGTGAAAATAACTATGGCTACACCTTC. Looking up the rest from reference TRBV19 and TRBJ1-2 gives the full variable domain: DGGITQSPKYLFRKEGQNVTLSCEQNLNHDAMYWYRQDPGQGLRLIYYSQIVNDFQKGDIAEGYSVSREKKESFPLTVTSAQKNPTAFYLCASSTNRENNYGYTFGSGTRLTVV.

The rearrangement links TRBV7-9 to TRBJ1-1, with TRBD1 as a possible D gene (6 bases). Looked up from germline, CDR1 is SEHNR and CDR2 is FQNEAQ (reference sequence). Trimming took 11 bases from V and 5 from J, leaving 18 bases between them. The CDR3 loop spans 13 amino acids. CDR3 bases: TGTGCCTCTAACAGGGACGGGTTTACTGAAGCTTTCTTT. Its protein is CASNRDGFTEAFF.

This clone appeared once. The CDR3 DNA reads TGTGCCAGCAGCTTACTAGCGGGGTACCTAGCCAAAAACATTCAGTACTTC. This gives the protein CASSLLAGYLAKNIQYF. This sequence joins TRBV7-2 and TRBJ2-4, with 9 bases lining up with TRBD2. CDR3 length equals 17 residues. The V gene end was trimmed by 2 bases and the J gene end by 0 bases; junction bases not matched to a gene: 5. From germline, CDR1 is SGHTA and CDR2 FQGNSA.

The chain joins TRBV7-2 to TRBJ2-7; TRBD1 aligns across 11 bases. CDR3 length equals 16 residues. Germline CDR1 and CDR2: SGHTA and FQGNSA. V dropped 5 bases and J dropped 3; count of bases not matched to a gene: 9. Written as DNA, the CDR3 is TGTGCCAGCAGCAAGGACAGGGGGCCATTTGGCTACGAGCAGTACTTC. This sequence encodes CASSKDRGPFGYEQYF.

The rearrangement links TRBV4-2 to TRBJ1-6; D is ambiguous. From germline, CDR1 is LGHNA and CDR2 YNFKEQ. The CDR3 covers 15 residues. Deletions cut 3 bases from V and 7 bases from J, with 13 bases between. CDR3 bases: TGTGCCAGCAGCCATGGAGCCACCACGAATTCACCCCTCCACTTT. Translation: CASSHGATTNSPLHF.

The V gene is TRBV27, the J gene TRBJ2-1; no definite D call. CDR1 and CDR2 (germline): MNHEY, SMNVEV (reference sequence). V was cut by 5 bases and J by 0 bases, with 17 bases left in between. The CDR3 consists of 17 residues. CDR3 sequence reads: CASSPQTFSRSYNEQFF. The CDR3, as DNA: TGTGCCAGCAGTCCCCAGACTTTCTCCCGCTCCTACAATGAGCAGTTCTTC.

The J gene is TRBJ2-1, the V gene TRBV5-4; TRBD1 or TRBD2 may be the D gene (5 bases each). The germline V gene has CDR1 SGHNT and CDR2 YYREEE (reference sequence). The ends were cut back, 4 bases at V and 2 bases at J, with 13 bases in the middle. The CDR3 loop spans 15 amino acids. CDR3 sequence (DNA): TGTGCCAGCAGCCTGGGGACGAGCACCTACAATGAGCAGTTCTTC. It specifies CASSLGTSTYNEQFF.

CDR3 sequence: CASSLMSAGGNYGYTF. The CDR3 region has the DNA TGTGCCAGCAGTTTAATGTCAGCTGGGGGGAACTATGGCTACACCTTC. The chain couples TRBV27 to TRBJ1-2; D possibly corresponds to TRBD1 (5 bases). The CDR3 sequence is 16 residues long. V lost 2 bases and J 2 bases, leaving 15 bases between the germline ends. CDR1 is MNHEY, CDR2 SMNVEV, per germline (reference sequence).

This chain's CDR3 is CASVPGGPTDTQYF. CDR3 nucleotides: TGCGCCAGCGTCCCTGGGGGTCCCACAGATACGCAGTATTTT. The chain carries TRBV5-1 and TRBJ2-3; D assignment may be TRBD1 or TRBD2 (5 bases each). Germline assignment: CDR1 SGHRS and CDR2 YFSETQ. The length of the CDR3 is 14 residues. V lost 7 bases to trimming and J lost 2 bases, with 14 bases between them.

In nucleotides, the CDR3 is TGTGCCAGCAGCCAAGATGGGGTCGATGGCACAGATACGCAGTATTTT. Translated: CASSQDGVDGTDTQYF. The V gene is TRBV4-2, the J gene TRBJ2-3; D unresolved. There are 16 residues in the CDR3. V was pared by 0 bases and J by 1 base, with 11 bases between. CDR1 LGHNA and CDR2 YNFKEQ come from the germline V gene.

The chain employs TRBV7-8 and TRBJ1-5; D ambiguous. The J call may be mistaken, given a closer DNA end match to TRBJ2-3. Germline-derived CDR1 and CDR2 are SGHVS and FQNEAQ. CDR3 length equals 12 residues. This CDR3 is CASSPRFQPQYF. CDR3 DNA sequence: TGTGCCAGCAGCCCACGCTTTCAGCCCCAGTATTTT.

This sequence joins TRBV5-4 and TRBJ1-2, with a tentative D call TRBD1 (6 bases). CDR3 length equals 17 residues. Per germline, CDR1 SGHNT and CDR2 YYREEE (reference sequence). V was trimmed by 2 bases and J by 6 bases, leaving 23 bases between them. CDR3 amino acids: CASSFPGVVGGLDGYTF. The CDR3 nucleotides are TGTGCCAGCAGCTTTCCAGGGGTGGTGGGTGGATTGGATGGCTACACCTTC.

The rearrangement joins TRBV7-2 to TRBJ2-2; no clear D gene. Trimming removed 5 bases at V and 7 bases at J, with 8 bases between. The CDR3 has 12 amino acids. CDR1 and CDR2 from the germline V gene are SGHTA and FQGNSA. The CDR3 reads CASSPLVGELFF. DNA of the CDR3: TGTGCCAGCAGCCCACTTGTCGGGGAGCTGTTTTTT.

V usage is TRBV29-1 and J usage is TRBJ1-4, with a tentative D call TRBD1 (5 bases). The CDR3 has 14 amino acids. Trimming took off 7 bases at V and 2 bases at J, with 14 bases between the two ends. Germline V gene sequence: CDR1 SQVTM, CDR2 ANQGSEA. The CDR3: CSGGEGWTNEKLFF. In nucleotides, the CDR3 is TGCAGCGGGGGGGAGGGCTGGACTAATGAAAAACTGTTTTTT.

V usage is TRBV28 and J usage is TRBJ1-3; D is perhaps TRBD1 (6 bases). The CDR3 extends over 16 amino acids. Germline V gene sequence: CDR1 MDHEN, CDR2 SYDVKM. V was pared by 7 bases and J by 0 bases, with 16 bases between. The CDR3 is CASIRGGLGSGNTIYF. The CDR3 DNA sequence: TGTGCCAGCATTCGTGGGGGGCTAGGCTCTGGAAACACCATATATTTT.

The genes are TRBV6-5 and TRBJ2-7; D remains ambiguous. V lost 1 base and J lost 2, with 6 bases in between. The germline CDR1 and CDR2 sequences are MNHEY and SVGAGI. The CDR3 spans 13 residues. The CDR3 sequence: CASSYLGAYEQYF. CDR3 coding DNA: TGTGCCAGCAGTTACTTGGGCGCCTACGAGCAGTACTTC.

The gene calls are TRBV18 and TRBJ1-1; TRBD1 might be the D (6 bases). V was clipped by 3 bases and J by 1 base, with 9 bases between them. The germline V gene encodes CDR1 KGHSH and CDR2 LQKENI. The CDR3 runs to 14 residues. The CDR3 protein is CASSPGQSNTEAFF. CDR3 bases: TGTGCCAGCTCACCTGGACAGTCGAACACTGAAGCTTTCTTT.

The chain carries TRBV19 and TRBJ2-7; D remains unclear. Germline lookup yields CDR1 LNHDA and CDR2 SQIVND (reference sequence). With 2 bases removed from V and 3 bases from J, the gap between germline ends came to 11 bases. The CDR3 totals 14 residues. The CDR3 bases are TGTGCCAGTAGTATAAATCTAGTGGGCTACGAGCAGTACTTC. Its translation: CASSINLVGYEQYF.

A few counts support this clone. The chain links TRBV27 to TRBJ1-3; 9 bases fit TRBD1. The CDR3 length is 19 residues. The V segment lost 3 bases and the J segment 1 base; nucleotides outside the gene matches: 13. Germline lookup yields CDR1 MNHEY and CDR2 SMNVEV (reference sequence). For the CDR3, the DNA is TGTGCCAGCAGTTTCCCCATGGGGATCGACAGGGGGTCTGGAAACACCATATATTTT. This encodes CASSFPMGIDRGSGNTIYF.

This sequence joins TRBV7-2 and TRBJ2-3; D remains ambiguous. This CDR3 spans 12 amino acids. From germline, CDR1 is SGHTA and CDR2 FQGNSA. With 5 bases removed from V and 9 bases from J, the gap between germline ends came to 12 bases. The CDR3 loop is CASSVDSLTQYF. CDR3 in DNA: TGTGCCAGCAGCGTAGACTCTTTGACGCAGTATTTT. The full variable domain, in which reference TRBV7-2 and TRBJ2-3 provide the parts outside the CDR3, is GAGVSQSPSNKVTEKGKDVELRCDPISGHTALYWYRQSLGQGLEFLIYFQGNSAPDKSGLPSDRFSAERTGGSVSTLTIQRTQQEDSAVYLCASSVDSLTQYFGPGTRLTVL.

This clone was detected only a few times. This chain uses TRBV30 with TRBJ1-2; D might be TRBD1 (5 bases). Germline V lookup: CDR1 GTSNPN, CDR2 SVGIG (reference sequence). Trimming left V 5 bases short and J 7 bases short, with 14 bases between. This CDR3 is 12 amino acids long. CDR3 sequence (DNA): TGTGCCTGGGGACATGGTGGCCTTGGCTACACCTTC. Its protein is CAWGHGGLGYTF. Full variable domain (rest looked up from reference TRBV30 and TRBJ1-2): SQTIHQWPATLVQPVGSPLSLECTVEGTSNPNLYWYRQAAGRGLQLLFYSVGIGQISSEVPQNLSASRPQDRQFILSSKKLLLSDSGFYLCAWGHGGLGYTFGSGTRLTVV.

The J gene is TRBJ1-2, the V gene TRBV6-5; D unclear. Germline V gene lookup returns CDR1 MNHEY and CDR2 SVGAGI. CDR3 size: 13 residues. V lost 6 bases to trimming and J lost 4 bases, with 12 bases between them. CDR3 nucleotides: TGTGCCAGCAGCCCCCATAAAGGCTATGGCTACACCTTC. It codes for CASSPHKGYGYTF.

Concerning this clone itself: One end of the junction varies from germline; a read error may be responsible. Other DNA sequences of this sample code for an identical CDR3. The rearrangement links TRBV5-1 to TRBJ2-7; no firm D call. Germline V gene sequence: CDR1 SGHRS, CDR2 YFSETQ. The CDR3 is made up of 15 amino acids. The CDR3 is CASSPRGGDTNEQYF. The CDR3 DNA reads TGCGCCAGCAGCCCGCGTGGTGGGGATACTAACGAACAGTACTTC.

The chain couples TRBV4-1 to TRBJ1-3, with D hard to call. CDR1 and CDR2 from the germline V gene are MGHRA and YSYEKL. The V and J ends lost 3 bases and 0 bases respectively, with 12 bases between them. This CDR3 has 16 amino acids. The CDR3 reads CASSHPGGYSGNTIYF. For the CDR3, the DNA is TGCGCCAGCAGCCACCCCGGCGGTTACTCTGGAAACACCATATATTTT.